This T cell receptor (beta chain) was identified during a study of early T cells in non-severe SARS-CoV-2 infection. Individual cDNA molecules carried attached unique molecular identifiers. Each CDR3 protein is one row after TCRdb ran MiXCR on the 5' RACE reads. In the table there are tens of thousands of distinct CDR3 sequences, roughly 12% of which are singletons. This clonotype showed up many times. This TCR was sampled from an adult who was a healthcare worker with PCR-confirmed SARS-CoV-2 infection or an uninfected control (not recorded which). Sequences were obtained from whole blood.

The CDR3 here is CASSMPLGPQHF. The CDR3, as DNA: TGTGCCAGTAGTATGCCCTTGGGGCCCCAGCATTTT. J is TRBJ1-5 and V is TRBV19; D gene uncertain. Germline-derived CDR1 and CDR2 are LNHDA and SQIVND (reference sequence). The CDR3 loop spans 12 amino acids. V shed 3 bases and J shed 9 bases, with 9 bases lying between them.